The 21 T cell receptor beta chains below come from one sample, sequenced in a study of shared clonotypes between healthy human individuals. Sequenced by immunoSEQ multiplex PCR; TCRdb stores in-frame clones only, minus some. The sample lists about 560,000 clones; roughly 79% were seen once. Sequenced input: PBMCs. These receptors were taken from a middle-aged woman in good health. Some clones in this sample may be carry-over from other donors' samples.

This sequence joins TRBV6-4 and TRBJ2-7; D possibly corresponds to TRBD1 (6 bases). The germline V gene has CDR1 MRHNA and CDR2 SNTAGT. V was pared by 0 bases and J by 2 bases, with 14 bases between. This CDR3 is built from 16 residues. The CDR3, as DNA: TGTGCCAGCAGTGACTCACAGCTGGACAGAGCCTACGAGCAGTACTTC. This codes for CASSDSQLDRAYEQYF.

The chain employs TRBV7-3 and TRBJ1-1; D is possibly TRBD1 (5 bases). The CDR3 runs to 15 residues. Germline loops: CDR1 SGHTA, CDR2 FQGTGA. V was clipped by 2 bases and J by 1 base, with 11 bases between them. The CDR3 loop is CASSLSPGPNTEAFF. In nucleotides, the CDR3 is TGTGCCAGCAGCTTATCCCCAGGGCCGAACACTGAAGCTTTCTTT.

V and J are TRBV30 and TRBJ2-7; TRBD2 agrees at 13 bases. CDR1 is GTSNPN, CDR2 SVGIG, per germline (reference sequence). The CDR3 is 15 amino acids. The junction had 8 bases not matched to a gene; V was cut back by 3 bases and J by 6 bases. The CDR3 bases are TGTGCCTGGAGCCTACTAGCGGGAGGGCCGGTCGAGCAGTACTTC. This sequence encodes CAWSLLAGGPVEQYF. Filled out from reference TRBV30 and TRBJ2-7, the complete variable domain reads SQTIHQWPATLVQPVGSPLSLECTVEGTSNPNLYWYRQAAGRGLQLLFYSVGIGQISSEVPQNLSASRPQDRQFILSSKKLLLSDSGFYLCAWSLLAGGPVEQYFGPGTRLTVT.

The chain combines TRBV5-1 with TRBJ2-2, with D perhaps TRBD1 (5 bases). Germline lookup yields CDR1 SGHRS and CDR2 YFSETQ. The CDR3 loop spans 14 amino acids. Trimming took 2 bases from V and 5 from J, leaving 10 bases between them. CDR3 bases: TGCGCCAGCAGCTTAATCGCAGGGACCGGGGAGCTGTTTTTT. It yields the protein CASSLIAGTGELFF.

The V call is TRBV6-1, the J call TRBJ1-4; weak D call: TRBD1 (6 bases). This CDR3 is built from 16 residues. Trimming removed 3 bases from V and 2 bases from J, with 13 bases in between. The germline V gene has CDR1 MNHNS and CDR2 SASEGT. CDR3 nucleotide sequence: TGTGCCAGCAGTGATTTTCACAGGGCTACTAATGAAAAACTGTTTTTT. Translation: CASSDFHRATNEKLFF.

This chain uses TRBV19 with TRBJ2-7; perhaps TRBD1 as D (7 bases). The CDR3 runs to 12 residues. CDR1 is LNHDA, CDR2 SQIVND, per germline (reference sequence). V was clipped by 7 bases and J by 6 bases, with 13 bases between them. CDR3 region: CASNHRGGEQYF. CDR3 DNA sequence: TGTGCCAGTAATCACAGGGGAGGCGAGCAGTACTTC. Together with reference TRBV19 and TRBJ2-7, the CDR3 gives the full variable domain: DGGITQSPKYLFRKEGQNVTLSCEQNLNHDAMYWYRQDPGQGLRLIYYSQIVNDFQKGDIAEGYSVSREKKESFPLTVTSAQKNPTAFYLCASNHRGGEQYFGPGTRLTVT.

This chain joins TRBV7-3 and TRBJ2-7; 9 nucleotides line up with TRBD1. CDR3 length: 13 amino acids. V lost 4 bases, J lost 4 bases, and 2 bases stayed unmatched. In germline, CDR1 is SGHTA, CDR2 FQGTGA. This chain's CDR3 is CASSYDRGYEQYF. The CDR3, as DNA: TGTGCCAGCAGCTACGACAGGGGGTACGAGCAGTACTTC.

The chain carries TRBV11-2 and TRBJ2-5; 11 bases map to TRBD2. The last part of the DNA fits TRBJ2-7 better; the J call may be wrong. The CDR3 length is 15 residues. The germline V gene encodes CDR1 SGHAT and CDR2 FQNNGV. DNA for the CDR3: TGTGCCAGCAGCTTAGCCCGGACTAGCGGGTACGAGCAGTACTTC. Its protein product is CASSLARTSGYEQYF.

This clone was counted between two and nine times. The sample carries other DNA sequences with the same CDR3. The genes are TRBV25-1 and TRBJ2-1; D possibly corresponds to TRBD2 (6 bases). V was pared by 6 bases and J by 0 bases, with 6 bases between. The CDR3 extends over 13 amino acids. CDR1 and CDR2 (germline): MGHDK, SYGVNS. CDR3 residues: CASSGSSYNEQFF. The CDR3 DNA is TGTGCCAGCAGCGGGAGCTCCTACAATGAGCAGTTCTTC.

The chain recombines TRBV28 with TRBJ2-6; D is undetermined. The germline CDR1 and CDR2 sequences are MDHEN and SYDVKM. V shed 1 base and J shed 2 bases, with 15 bases lying between them. The CDR3 covers 18 residues. Here the CDR3 reads CASSLLSSHTTGANVLTF. The CDR3 DNA reads as TGTGCCAGCAGTTTATTGTCGTCGCACACGACTGGGGCCAACGTCCTGACTTTC.

The CDR3 DNA sequence: TGTGCCAGCAGCCAAGCGCCGGAAAGCACAGATACGCAGTATTTT. Translating it yields CASSQAPESTDTQYF. The chain employs TRBV4-2 and TRBJ2-3; D gene ambiguous. CDR3 length: 15 residues. Germline V gene sequence: CDR1 LGHNA, CDR2 YNFKEQ. With 1 base removed from V and 0 bases from J, the gap between germline ends came to 8 bases.

This clone was detected once. V is TRBV28 and J is TRBJ2-7; no firm D call. V lost 6 bases, J lost 0 bases, and 24 bases lay in between. Germline assignment: CDR1 MDHEN and CDR2 SYDVKM. This CDR3 spans 18 amino acids. The CDR3 here is CASSSAPGGQVSSYEQYF. DNA of the CDR3: TGTGCCAGCAGCTCAGCCCCGGGTGGCCAGGTTAGCTCCTACGAGCAGTACTTC.

CDR3 region: CAISPLSNEQFF. For the CDR3, the DNA is TGTGCCATCAGCCCCCTTTCGAATGAGCAGTTCTTC. This chain links TRBV10-3 with TRBJ2-1; D remains ambiguous. Trimming cost V 6 bases and J 7 bases, with 10 bases left between them. Germline V CDR1 and CDR2: ENHRY, SYGVKD. The CDR3 sequence is 12 residues long.

The chain links TRBV15 to TRBJ2-4; 8 bases are a match to TRBD1. V was clipped by 3 bases and J by 10 bases; unmatched bases: 8. Germline CDR1 reads LNHNV; CDR2 reads YYDKDF (reference sequence). CDR3 length: 14 residues. The CDR3 here is CATSRETGVGIQYF. The CDR3 DNA sequence: TGTGCCACCAGCAGGGAGACAGGGGTTGGAATTCAGTACTTC.

This clone was found once. The rearrangement joins TRBV9 to TRBJ1-3; perhaps TRBD1 as D (6 bases). V dropped 4 bases and J dropped 2 bases, with 16 bases sitting between them. The CDR3 is made up of 16 amino acids. Germline V gene lookup returns CDR1 SGDLS and CDR2 YYNGEE. The CDR3: CASSLSGANPGNTIYF. For the CDR3, the DNA is TGTGCCAGCAGCTTGTCGGGGGCTAACCCTGGAAACACCATATATTTT.

V gene TRBV6-1 combines with J gene TRBJ2-3, with TRBD1 matching over 10 bases. The CDR3 length is 13 residues. Unmatched junction bases numbered 1, after V lost 6 bases and J lost 4 bases. Germline V lookup: CDR1 MNHNS, CDR2 SASEGT. CDR3 protein: CASRGQGPDTQYF. The CDR3 DNA reads as TGTGCCAGCAGGGGACAGGGGCCAGATACGCAGTATTTT.

This clone was seen more than once but under ten times. CDR3 region: CAWSAGQGGVWETQYF. The CDR3 nucleotides read TGTGCCTGGAGTGCTGGACAGGGAGGGGTTTGGGAGACCCAGTACTTC. This chain connects TRBV30 to TRBJ2-5; D is perhaps TRBD1 (8 bases). The V end lost 1 base, the J end lost 5 bases, and 20 bases lay between the germline ends. The CDR3 covers 16 residues. Germline CDR1 GTSNPN, CDR2 SVGIG (reference sequence).

V gene TRBV5-8 combines with J gene TRBJ2-5, with D possibly being TRBD1 or TRBD2 (5 bases each). V lost 5 bases, J lost 3 bases, and 14 bases lay in between. Germline V gene sequence: CDR1 SGHTS, CDR2 YDEGEE. The CDR3 totals 14 residues. The CDR3 DNA sequence: TGTGCCAGCAGATCTGGGACGGCCGAAGAGACCCAGTACTTC. It encodes CASRSGTAEETQYF.

In DNA, the CDR3 is TGTGCCAGCAGCTTAGAGGCTGTCCGTGGTGAGCAGTTCTTC. Residues: CASSLEAVRGEQFF. This chain uses TRBV7-2 with TRBJ2-1; D remains unclear. Between the trimmed V and J ends, which lost 1 base and 9 bases, there was a span of 13 bases. Germline V CDR1 and CDR2: SGHTA, FQGNSA. The CDR3 has 14 residues.

This clone was seen once. J is TRBJ2-3 and V is TRBV4-3, with 9 bases that match TRBD1. With V trimmed by 2 bases and J by 1 base, 22 bases remained unmatched. CDR1 and CDR2 from the germline V gene are LGHNA and YSLEER. The CDR3 contains 22 residues. This chain's CDR3 is CASSQHLLPGQGAITGTDTQYF. The CDR3 bases are TGCGCCAGCAGCCAACACCTTTTACCGGGACAGGGTGCAATTACGGGCACAGATACGCAGTATTTT.

The genes are TRBV9 and TRBJ2-7; TRBD2 is a possible D gene (6 bases). The germline V and J ends were trimmed by 3 bases and 1 base, with 17 bases remaining between them. This CDR3 region has 16 residues. Germline CDR1 and CDR2: SGDLS and YYNGEE. The CDR3, as DNA: TGTGCCAGCAGCGAGGGTGGGGGGTCTAGTTCCTACGAGCAGTACTTC. Amino acids: CASSEGGGSSSYEQYF.